These 30 T cell receptor beta chains were sequenced from one sample in a study of CD8 T cells in ankylosing spondylitis. In TCRdb, the 5' RACE reads were re-called with MiXCR into one record per CDR3 protein. The table shows about 240,000 distinct CDR3 sequences, with roughly a tenth occurring only once. Input material: blood, either unsorted or a sorted T cell fraction (not recorded which). The source is a male donor with ankylosing spondylitis or in good health (not recorded which).

This clonotype was picked up many times. This CDR3 is CASRETANNSPLHF. The CDR3 DNA is TGTGCCAGCCGAGAAACCGCCAATAATTCACCCCTCCACTTT. This chain links TRBV19 with TRBJ1-6, with D hard to call. Germline lookup yields CDR1 LNHDA and CDR2 SQIVND (reference sequence). V was pared by 9 bases and J by 5 bases, with 14 bases between. The CDR3 contains 14 residues.

Many counts were recorded for this clonotype. V usage is TRBV20-1 and J usage is TRBJ1-3, with a tentative D call TRBD1 (6 bases). In germline, CDR1 is DFQATT, CDR2 SNEGSKA (reference sequence). The CDR3 consists of 15 residues. V was clipped by 0 bases and J by 4 bases, with 13 bases between them. CDR3 protein: CSARDLMTGGNTIYF. In nucleotides, the CDR3 is TGCAGTGCTAGAGATCTAATGACAGGAGGAAACACCATATATTTT.

The chain is built from TRBV29-1 and TRBJ2-5; no clear D gene. Looked up from germline, CDR1 is SQVTM and CDR2 is ANQGSEA. CDR3 length: 13 amino acids. V was trimmed by 5 bases and J by 1 base, leaving 11 bases between them. The chain's CDR3 is CSVLVGSQETQYF. In DNA, the CDR3 is TGCAGCGTTCTCGTGGGTAGCCAAGAGACCCAGTACTTC.

This clonotype was picked up a small number of times. This chain connects TRBV2 to TRBJ2-1; a possible D gene is TRBD2 (5 bases). V gave up 6 bases and J gave up 8 bases, with 11 bases separating them. Germline CDR1 reads SNHLY; CDR2 reads FYNNEI. The CDR3 loop spans 12 amino acids. The CDR3 protein is CASRLPGDEQFF. The CDR3, as DNA: TGTGCCAGCAGACTCCCCGGGGATGAGCAGTTCTTC.

Comments on this clonotype: At one end the junction does not follow the germline gene, possibly because of a read error. The V and J genes are TRBV6-1 and TRBJ1-5, with 9 bases that match TRBD1. CDR1 is MNHNS and CDR2 is SASEGT in the germline V gene. The CDR3 is 13 residues long. CDR3 in DNA: TGTACCAGCAGTGAAGACAGGGGGCAGCCCCAGCATTTT. Residues: CTSSEDRGQPQHF.

This clonotype was recorded many times. The rearrangement uses TRBV12-3 or TRBV12-4 and TRBJ1-2; D unclear. This CDR3 contains 15 residues. V was clipped by 1 base and J by 7 bases, with 16 bases between them. CDR3 sequence (DNA): TGTGCCAGCAGTTTAGGGGCACCAATACCCCGTGGCTACACCTTC. Translated, it gives CASSLGAPIPRGYTF.

Ten or more counts support this clonotype. The chain links TRBV30 to TRBJ1-1, with D unclear. V was cut by 0 bases and J by 4 bases, with 12 bases left in between. From germline, CDR1 is GTSNPN and CDR2 SVGIG (reference sequence). The CDR3 is made up of 14 amino acids. CDR3 DNA sequence: TGTGCCTGGAGTGTCCTTGAGGGTCCCACTGAAGCTTTCTTT. Translation gives CAWSVLEGPTEAFF.

The chain joins TRBV20-1 to TRBJ2-7, with D uncertain. Germline V gives CDR1 DFQATT, CDR2 SNEGSKA (reference sequence). V dropped 1 base and J dropped 3 bases, with 7 bases sitting between them. This CDR3 has 12 residues. The CDR3 DNA is TGCAGTGCTAGAGTTTCTGACTACGAGCAGTACTTC. This codes for CSARVSDYEQYF.

This clonotype was seen repeatedly, ten times or more. V and J are TRBV19 and TRBJ1-1, with 9 bases matching TRBD1. Per germline, CDR1 LNHDA and CDR2 SQIVND (reference sequence). The length of the CDR3 is 11 residues. The CDR3 loop is CTTGGATEAFF. CDR3 nucleotide sequence: TGTACAACAGGGGGCGCGACTGAAGCTTTCTTT.

This clonotype appeared many times. V gene TRBV5-5 combines with J gene TRBJ2-2; D is unclear. This CDR3 has 12 amino acids. CDR1 SGHKS and CDR2 YYEKEE come from the germline V gene (reference sequence). Trimming took 6 bases from V and 7 from J, leaving 10 bases between them. CDR3 coding DNA: TGTGCCAGCACCCTTGTCCTCGGGGAGCTGTTTTTT. Protein product: CASTLVLGELFF.

The genes are TRBV10-1 and TRBJ2-3; unclear D gene. The ends were cut back, 4 bases at V and 3 bases at J, with 11 bases in the middle. Germline CDR1 is WNHNN and CDR2 is SYGVQD (reference sequence). This CDR3 is built from 14 residues. DNA for the CDR3: TGCGCCAGCAGTGCGGGTTCCAAGACAGATACGCAGTATTTT. Translated, it gives CASSAGSKTDTQYF.

Regarding this clonotype: A much bigger clone sits one base away, suggesting this may be a read error. The chain links TRBV29-1 to TRBJ2-1, with a tentative D call TRBD2 (5 bases). With 1 base removed from V and 11 bases from J, the gap between germline ends came to 27 bases. Germline V gene lookup returns CDR1 SQVTM and CDR2 ANQGSEA. This CDR3 spans 17 amino acids. The CDR3 sequence is CSVEGRRGEAVDTKQFF. CDR3 in DNA: TGCAGCGTTGAAGGAAGGCGTGGGGAAGCGGTTGATACTAAGCAGTTCTTC.

This clonotype was counted at least ten times. This chain joins TRBV7-2 and TRBJ1-1, with D possibly being TRBD1 (6 bases). Deletions cut 6 bases from V and 6 bases from J, with 20 bases between. This CDR3 contains 15 residues. Germline CDR1 and CDR2: SGHTA and FQGNSA. CDR3 protein: CASRSEIQGGAEAFF. The CDR3 DNA is TGTGCCAGCAGGTCTGAGATACAGGGTGGTGCTGAAGCTTTCTTT.

This clonotype has a count of ten or more. The V gene is TRBV5-1, the J gene TRBJ2-1; TRBD2 matches 15 bases. This CDR3 spans 19 amino acids. V shed 0 bases, J shed 1 base, and the junction held 5 bases outside the gene matches. Germline CDR1 and CDR2: SGHRS and YFSETQ. In nucleotides, the CDR3 is TGCGCCAGCAGCTTGGCCGGGGGACTAGCGGGGGGTTCCTACAATGAGCAGTTCTTC. Its protein is CASSLAGGLAGGSYNEQFF.

This clonotype appeared a few times. The J gene is TRBJ2-3, the V gene TRBV2; tentatively, D is TRBD1 or TRBD2 (6 bases each). The ends were cut back, 7 bases at V and 9 bases at J, with 20 bases in the middle. The V gene's germline CDR1 is SNHLY and CDR2 FYNNEI. The CDR3 is made up of 14 amino acids. CDR3 in amino acids: CASTLNYGGETQYF. For the CDR3, the DNA is TGTGCCAGCACCCTTAACTACGGGGGCGAGACGCAGTATTTT.

This clonotype was detected ten times or more. The V and J genes are TRBV15 and TRBJ2-7; D gene ambiguous. V lost 0 bases and J lost 3, with 15 bases in between. This CDR3 contains 16 residues. Germline V gene lookup returns CDR1 LNHNV and CDR2 YYDKDF (reference sequence). The CDR3 region is CATSRDSGRTNYEQYF. Written as DNA, the CDR3 is TGTGCCACCAGCAGAGATTCCGGAAGGACGAACTACGAGCAGTACTTC.

This chain links TRBV3-1 with TRBJ2-2; TRBD2 agrees at 13 bases. Germline lookup yields CDR1 LGHDT and CDR2 YNNKEL (reference sequence). CDR3 length: 20 amino acids. J lost 1 base, V lost 4 bases, and 12 bases had no gene match. The CDR3 coding sequence is TGTGCCAGCAGCCTCGGACTAGCGGGGGTCACAGCTTTGAACACCGGGGAGCTGTTTTTT. This codes for CASSLGLAGVTALNTGELFF.

At least ten counts were recorded for this clonotype. This chain joins TRBV5-6 and TRBJ2-3; the D gene is possibly TRBD1 (6 bases). V was pared by 3 bases and J by 1 base, with 12 bases between. The length of the CDR3 is 15 residues. Germline values: CDR1 SGHDT, CDR2 YYEEEE. The CDR3 region has the DNA TGTGCCAGCAGCTCTACAGGGTCCGGCACAGATACGCAGTATTTT. Its translation: CASSSTGSGTDTQYF. The full variable domain, rest sourced from reference TRBV5-6 and TRBJ2-3, is DAGVTQSPTHLIKTRGQQVTLRCSPKSGHDTVSWYQQALGQGPQFIFQYYEEEERQRGNFPDRFSGHQFPNYSSELNVNALLLGDSALYLCASSSTGSGTDTQYFGPGTRLTVL.

This clonotype has a count of ten or more. This chain links TRBV20-1 with TRBJ2-7; 13 bases line up with TRBD2. After removal of 0 bases from V and 9 bases from J, the junction contained 5 bases not matched to a gene. Germline values: CDR1 DFQATT, CDR2 SNEGSKA (reference sequence). This CDR3 has 14 residues. The CDR3 here is CSAREGTSGKAQYF. In nucleotides, the CDR3 is TGCAGTGCTAGAGAAGGGACTAGCGGGAAGGCGCAGTACTTC.

This clonotype showed up many times. The rearrangement uses TRBV12-3 or TRBV12-4 and TRBJ2-2; weak D call: TRBD2 (6 bases). Between the trimmed V and J ends, which lost 7 bases and 5 bases, there was a span of 11 bases. This CDR3 spans 13 amino acids. CDR3 sequence: CASTPSVTGELFF. The CDR3 DNA sequence: TGTGCCAGCACCCCTAGCGTAACCGGGGAGCTGTTTTTT.

The sample holds many counts of this clonotype. The chain has TRBV6-2 or TRBV6-3 and TRBJ2-7, with D perhaps matching TRBD1 (8 bases). The V gene's germline CDR1 is MNHEY and CDR2 SVGEGT. Trimming shortened V by 7 bases and J by 6 bases, and 22 bases separated the two germline ends. The CDR3 loop spans 15 amino acids. The CDR3: CASTQRGYRGGEQYF. CDR3 DNA sequence: TGTGCCAGCACCCAAAGGGGATACAGGGGGGGCGAGCAGTACTTC.

This clonotype was counted ten times or more. The chain links TRBV3-1 to TRBJ2-3; 9 bases map to TRBD2. This CDR3 is built from 19 residues. J gave up 2 bases and V 0 bases, and 12 bases lay outside the gene matches. Per the germline V gene, CDR1 is LGHDT and CDR2 is YNNKEL (reference sequence). CDR3 bases: TGTGCCAGCAGCCAAGACAACTCGGCTAGCGGGATCCTCACAGATACGCAGTATTTT. Residues: CASSQDNSASGILTDTQYF.

This clonotype was seen many times. This chain joins TRBV12-3 or TRBV12-4 and TRBJ2-3; D possibly matches TRBD1 or TRBD2 (6 bases each). The ends were cut back, 0 bases at V and 2 bases at J, with 12 bases in the middle. The CDR3 sequence is 16 residues long. The CDR3 spells CASSLAGGIYTDTQYF. DNA of the CDR3: TGTGCCAGCAGTTTAGCAGGGGGGATTTACACAGATACGCAGTATTTT.

This clonotype was recorded at least ten times. This rearrangement joins TRBV5-1 to TRBJ2-3; 9 bases agree with TRBD2. This CDR3 comprises 16 residues. The V gene's germline CDR1 is SGHRS and CDR2 YFSETQ. V gave up 6 bases and J gave up 1 base; unmatched junction bases: 9. Here the CDR3 reads CASTLLAGAGTDTQYF. DNA for the CDR3: TGCGCCAGCACCCTTTTAGCGGGGGCCGGCACAGATACGCAGTATTTT.

This clonotype was seen repeatedly, ten times or more. This chain connects TRBV20-1 to TRBJ2-5, with 8 bases matching TRBD2. Losses at the gene ends were 6 bases for V and 3 bases for J; bases not matched to a gene: 18. The CDR3 has 17 residues. CDR1 is DFQATT, CDR2 SNEGSKA, per germline (reference sequence). CDR3 sequence: CSATKASGRLMKETQYF. CDR3 bases: TGCAGTGCAACGAAGGCTAGCGGGCGGCTTATGAAAGAGACCCAGTACTTC.

This clonotype was counted at least ten times. The CDR3: CASSLRTGANTEAFF. As DNA, the CDR3 is TGCGCCAGCAGTCTCCGGACAGGGGCGAACACTGAAGCTTTCTTT. The rearrangement uses TRBV10-2 and TRBJ1-1; 9 bases line up with TRBD1. CDR3 size: 15 residues. Germline V gene data show CDR1 as WSHSY and CDR2 as SAAADI. Unmatched junction bases numbered 5, after V lost 5 bases and J lost 1 base.

This clonotype has at least ten counts. The chain joins TRBV6-2 or TRBV6-3 to TRBJ1-5, with D maybe TRBD1 (6 bases). V was pared by 2 bases and J by 4 bases, with 18 bases between. Germline CDR1 and CDR2: MNHEY and SVGEGT. This CDR3 has 17 amino acids. The CDR3 here is CASSYGILMRGNQPQHF. The CDR3 bases are TGTGCCAGCAGTTACGGGATACTTATGAGGGGGAATCAGCCCCAGCATTTT.

The table lists this clonotype with many counts. V is TRBV27 and J is TRBJ2-7, with D maybe TRBD1 (6 bases). Per the germline V gene, CDR1 is MNHEY and CDR2 is SMNVEV (reference sequence). The CDR3 has 15 residues. Trimming took off 3 bases at V and 7 bases at J, with 19 bases between the two ends. The CDR3 sequence: CASSFSGQKGLEQYF. In DNA form, the CDR3 reads TGTGCCAGCAGTTTTTCTGGACAGAAGGGGCTGGAGCAGTACTTC.

There are many counts of this clonotype. The CDR3 nucleotides read TGCAGTGCGGTTCAGGGGGTCGAGCAGTACTTC. It yields the protein CSAVQGVEQYF. This rearrangement joins TRBV20-1 to TRBJ2-7, with TRBD1 matching over 7 bases. CDR1 DFQATT and CDR2 SNEGSKA come from the germline V gene (reference sequence). The trim removed 6 bases at V and 6 bases at J, leaving 5 bases unmatched. This CDR3 contains 11 residues.

This clonotype was seen a few times. The J gene is TRBJ2-3, the V gene TRBV4-1; D gene uncertain. The CDR3 totals 15 residues. Trimming pared 4 bases from V and 0 bases from J, leaving 11 bases between. Germline V gene sequence: CDR1 MGHRA, CDR2 YSYEKL. The CDR3 loop is CASSRFTHSTDTQYF. In DNA form, the CDR3 reads TGCGCCAGCAGCCGCTTCACCCATAGCACAGATACGCAGTATTTT.